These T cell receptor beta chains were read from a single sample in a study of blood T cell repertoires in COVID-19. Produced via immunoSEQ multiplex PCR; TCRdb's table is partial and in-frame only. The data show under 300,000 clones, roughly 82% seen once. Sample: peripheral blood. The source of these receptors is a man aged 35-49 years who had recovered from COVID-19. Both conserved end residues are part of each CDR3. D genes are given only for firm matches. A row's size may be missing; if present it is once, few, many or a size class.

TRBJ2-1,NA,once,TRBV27,CASRTTGFYNEQFF,TGTGCCAGCAGGACTACAGGGTTCTACAATGAGCAGTTCTTC
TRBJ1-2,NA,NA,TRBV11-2,CASSLFFDSNYGYTF,TGTGCCAGCAGCTTATTCTTTGACAGCAACTATGGCTACACCTTC
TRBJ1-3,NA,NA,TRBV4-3,CASSQELRVNTIYF,TGCGCCAGCAGCCAAGAACTGCGCGTAAACACCATATATTTT
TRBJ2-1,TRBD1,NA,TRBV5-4,CASSEGWDRGSNEQFF,TGTGCCAGCAGCGAGGGGTGGGACAGGGGGAGCAATGAGCAGTTCTTC
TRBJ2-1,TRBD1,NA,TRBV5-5,CASSSDRGIGNEQFF,TGTGCCAGCAGCTCAGACAGGGGGATTGGGAATGAGCAGTTCTTC
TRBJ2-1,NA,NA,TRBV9,CASSVGQYNEQFF,TGTGCCAGCAGCGTAGGGCAGTACAATGAGCAGTTCTTC
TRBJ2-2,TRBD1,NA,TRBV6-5,CASSYFGTANTGELFF,TGTGCCAGCAGTTATTTCGGGACAGCGAACACCGGGGAGCTGTTTTTT
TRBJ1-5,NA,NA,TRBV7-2,CASNLRGLSNQPQHF,TGTGCCAGCAATTTGAGGGGACTTAGCAATCAGCCCCAGCATTTT
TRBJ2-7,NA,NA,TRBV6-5,CASRLSRGYEQYF,TGTGCCAGCAGACTTTCCCGGGGATACGAGCAGTACTTC
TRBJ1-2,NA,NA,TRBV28,CASSLSGAGDYGYTF,TGTGCCAGCAGTTTGTCTGGGGCGGGGGATTATGGCTACACCTTC
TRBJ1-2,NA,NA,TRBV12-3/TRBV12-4,CASSLLQEGSTF,TGTGCCAGCAGTTTACTACAGGAGGGGAGCACCTTC
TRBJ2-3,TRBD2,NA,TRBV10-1,CASSESRAGSTDTQYF,TGCGCCAGCAGTGAGTCTCGAGCGGGAAGCACAGATACGCAGTATTTT
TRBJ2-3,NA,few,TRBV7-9,CASSRPIRGTSTDTQYF,TGTGCCAGCAGCCGTCCAATTCGGGGAACTAGCACAGATACGCAGTATTTT
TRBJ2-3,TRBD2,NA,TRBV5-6,CASSLRGGTDTQYF,TGTGCCAGCAGCTTGCGGGGGGGAACAGATACGCAGTATTTT
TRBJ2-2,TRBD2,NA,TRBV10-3,CATSDQRESSGELFF,TGTGCCACCTCCGACCAGCGGGAGTCGTCCGGGGAGCTGTTTTTT
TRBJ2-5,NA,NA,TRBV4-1,CASSQASTTRQETQYF,TGCGCCAGCAGCCAGGCAAGTACGACTAGACAAGAGACCCAGTACTTC
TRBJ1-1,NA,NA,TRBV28,CASSLGTSQPGAFF,TGTGCCAGCAGCCTTGGCACTAGCCAGCCGGGAGCTTTCTTT
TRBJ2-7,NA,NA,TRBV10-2,CASSEGHYEQYF,TGCGCCAGCAGTGAGGGACACTACGAGCAGTACTTC
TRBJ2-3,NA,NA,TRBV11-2,CASSLVDSNTDTQYF,TGTGCCAGCAGCTTAGTGGACTCCAACACAGATACGCAGTATTTT
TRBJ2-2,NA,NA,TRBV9,CASSDTTNRDTGELFF,TGTGCCAGCAGTGACACAACCAACAGGGATACCGGGGAGCTGTTTTTT
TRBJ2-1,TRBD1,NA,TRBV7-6,CASSLITGQGKFYEQFF,TGTGCCAGCAGCTTAATTACTGGACAGGGGAAATTCTATGAGCAGTTCTTC
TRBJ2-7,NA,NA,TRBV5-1,CASSLVGGSYEQYF,TGCGCCAGCAGCTTGGTAGGCGGCAGCTACGAGCAGTACTTC
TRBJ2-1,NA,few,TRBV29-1,CSVRFGEQFF,TGCAGCGTCCGCTTCGGGGAGCAGTTCTTC
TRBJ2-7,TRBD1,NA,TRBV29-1,CSCLSPGTGFEQYF,TGCAGCTGTCTTAGTCCTGGGACAGGGTTCGAGCAGTACTTC
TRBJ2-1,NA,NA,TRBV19,CASSISDRYNEQFF,TGTGCCAGTAGTATCAGTGACAGATACAATGAGCAGTTCTTC
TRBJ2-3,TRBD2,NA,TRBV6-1,CASSEWRGVGTDTQYF,TGTGCCAGCAGTGAATGGCGGGGGGTCGGCACAGATACGCAGTATTTT
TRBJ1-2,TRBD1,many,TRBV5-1,CASSWTGQSDGYTF,TGCGCCAGCAGCTGGACGGGACAGTCGGATGGCTACACCTTC
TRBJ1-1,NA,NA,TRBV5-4,CASSPQGFTEAFF,TGTGCCAGCAGCCCGCAGGGATTCACTGAAGCTTTCTTT
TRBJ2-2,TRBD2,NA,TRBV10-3,CAISENRGAGELFF,TGTGCCATCAGTGAGAACCGGGGGGCCGGGGAGCTGTTTTTT
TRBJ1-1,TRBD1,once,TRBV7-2,CASSYVLRTGEGAFF,TGTGCCAGCAGCTACGTGCTACGGACAGGGGAGGGAGCTTTCTTT
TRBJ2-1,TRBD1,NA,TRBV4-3,CASSQGLGQGVYEQFF,TGCGCCAGCAGCCAAGGGTTGGGACAGGGTGTTTATGAGCAGTTCTTC
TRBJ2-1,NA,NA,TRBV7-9,CASSLTGTDGNEQFF,TGTGCCAGCAGCTTAACAGGTACTGACGGCAATGAGCAGTTCTTC
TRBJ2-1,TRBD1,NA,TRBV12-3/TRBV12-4,CASSLQGAGEQFF,TGTGCCAGCAGTTTACAGGGGGCTGGTGAGCAGTTCTTC
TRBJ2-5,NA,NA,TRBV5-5,CASSLAGGRGETQYF,TGTGCCAGCAGCTTGGCGGGGGGCAGGGGTGAGACCCAGTACTTC
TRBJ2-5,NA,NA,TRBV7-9,CASSLGGGEDQETQYF,TGTGCCAGCAGCTTGGGGGGTGGCGAGGACCAAGAGACCCAGTACTTC
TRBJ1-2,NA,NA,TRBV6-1,CASSEWEYGYTF,TGTGCCAGCAGTGAATGGGAGTATGGCTACACCTTC
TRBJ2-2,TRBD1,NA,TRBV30,CAWAGTDTGELFF,TGTGCCTGGGCCGGGACAGACACCGGGGAGCTGTTTTTT
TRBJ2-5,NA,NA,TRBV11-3,CASSLRREETQYF,TGTGCCAGCAGCTTACGCAGGGAAGAGACCCAGTACTTC
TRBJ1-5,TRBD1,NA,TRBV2,CASSKGQGGSQPQHF,TGTGCCAGCAGTAAAGGACAGGGTGGTAGTCAGCCCCAGCATTTT
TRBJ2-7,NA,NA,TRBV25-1,CASSAGKYEQYF,TGTGCCAGCAGTGCGGGGAAATACGAGCAGTACTTC
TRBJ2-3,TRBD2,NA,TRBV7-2,CASSQLAGDRGDTQYF,TGTGCCAGCAGCCAACTAGCGGGAGATCGAGGAGATACGCAGTATTTT
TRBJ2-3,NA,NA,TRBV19,CASSIVRGDRRYTDTQYF,TGTGCCAGTAGTATAGTTCGGGGGGACAGGCGATACACAGATACGCAGTATTTT
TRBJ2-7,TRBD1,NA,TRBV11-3,CASSLTIDRVEEQYF,TGTGCCAGCAGCTTGACGATTGACAGGGTAGAGGAGCAGTACTTC
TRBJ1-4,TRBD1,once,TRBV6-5,CASSYSSGQKYEKLFF,TGTGCCAGCAGTTACTCGTCGGGACAGAAGTATGAAAAACTGTTTTTT
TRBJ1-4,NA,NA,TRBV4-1,CASSLRAGAQEKLFF,TGCGCCAGCAGCCTTCGGGCGGGGGCACAAGAAAAACTGTTTTTT
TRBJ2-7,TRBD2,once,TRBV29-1,CSVEALAGDTYEQYF,TGCAGCGTTGAAGCGCTAGCGGGAGATACCTACGAGCAGTACTTC
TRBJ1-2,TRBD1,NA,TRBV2,CASSGRTGHGYTF,TGTGCCAGCAGTGGACGGACAGGGCATGGCTACACCTTC
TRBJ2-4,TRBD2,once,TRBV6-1,CASSEEAGGPKNIQYF,TGTGCCAGCAGTGAAGAAGCGGGGGGGCCCAAAAACATTCAGTACTTC
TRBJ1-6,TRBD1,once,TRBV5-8,CASSVTGGYSPLHF,TGTGCCAGCAGCGTGACAGGGGGCTATTCACCCCTCCACTTT
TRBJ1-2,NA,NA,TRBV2,CANKPGQNYGYTF,TGTGCCAACAAACCAGGACAGAACTATGGCTACACCTTC
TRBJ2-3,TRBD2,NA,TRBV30,CAWSRGTSGGRAITDTQYF,TGTGCCTGGAGTCGGGGGACTAGCGGGGGCCGGGCAATCACAGATACGCAGTATTTT
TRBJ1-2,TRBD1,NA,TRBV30,CARDRTEGNYGYTF,TGTGCCCGGGACAGGACCGAAGGAAACTATGGCTACACCTTC